This TCR beta chain was sequenced in a study of T cells after yellow fever vaccination. Study-wide findings and caveats: Reappearance after the booster was seen for most primary-vaccination clones, at 95% to 98% CD4 and roughly 90% CD8.

Template-switching 5'RACE yielded the TCR cDNA; a universal primer site and UMIs were added in the process. One entry per CDR3 protein results from TCRdb running MiXCR on the 5' RACE reads. The sample gives 110,000 or so distinct CDR3 sequences, 7.2% of which show up once; 2.7% is in the top ten. The CDR3 runs to 17 residues. Trimming cost V 7 bases and J 1 base; bases outside gene matches: 8. Germline CDR1 KGHDR, CDR2 SFDVKD. The sample holds many counts of this clonotype. Its antigen is undetermined. Sequences were derived from CD4+ T cells sorted from PBMCs, sampled about 41 days after the first yellow fever vaccination. The source of this sequence is a man aged 18 to 29 who received the YFV17D yellow fever vaccine. The chain couples TRBV24-1 to TRBJ2-3, with 12 positions matching TRBD2. The chain's CDR3 is CATSARTSGVGTDTQYF. CDR3 in DNA: TGTGCCACCAGCGCCCGGACTAGCGGGGTCGGCACAGATACGCAGTATTTT.